This is a list of T cell receptor beta chains from one sample in a study of T cell responses to AZD1222 COVID-19 vaccine. Clones were read by immunoSEQ multiplex PCR, and TCRdb kept only the in-frame ones, dropping some. The sample holds about 180,000 clones, roughly 89% seen once. This material consisted of peripheral blood, taken on day 0 of AZD1222 vaccination. The receptors shown here come from an adult in good health. Each CDR3 is given with its conserved first and last residue. D genes are given only for firm matches. Size values are once, few and many counts, or a class for expanded clones, and some rows have none.

TRBJ1-2	TRBV19	TRBD1	.	TGTGCCAGTAGTATTCCGGGACAGGGTGTAAACTATGGCTACACCTTC	CASSIPGQGVNYGYTF
TRBJ1-6	TRBV19	.	.	TGTGCCAGTACCCCGGCTGGGGGCACGAATTCACCCCTCCACTTT	CASTPAGGTNSPLHF
TRBJ1-6	TRBV2	.	.	TGTGCCAGCAGTCCCCGGGAGGGGGGGCATTCACCCCTCCACTTT	CASSPREGGHSPLHF
TRBJ1-2	TRBV3-1/TRBV3-2	.	.	TGTGCCAGCAGCCTCCCCGCCGGAGGTAACTATGGCTACACCTTC	CASSLPAGGNYGYTF
TRBJ2-7	TRBV7-9	TRBD1	few	TGTGCCAGCAGCTTACAACAGGGGTTCGGCGAGCAGTACTTC	CASSLQQGFGEQYF
TRBJ1-2	TRBV11-2	.	once	TGTGCCAGCAGCTTAGATCCAGTTAACTATGGCTACACCTTC	CASSLDPVNYGYTF
TRBJ1-5	TRBV28	TRBD1	once	TGTGCCAGCAGTTTAGGACAGGGAAATCAGCCCCAGCATTTT	CASSLGQGNQPQHF
TRBJ1-2	TRBV3-1/TRBV3-2	.	.	TGTGCCAGCAGCCAAGGGGACATCTCCTATGGCTACACCTTC	CASSQGDISYGYTF
TRBJ2-2	TRBV5-1	.	.	TGCGCCAGCAGCTTTAGTTCGGGCACCGGGGAGCTGTTTTTT	CASSFSSGTGELFF
TRBJ1-2	TRBV28	.	.	TGTGCCAGCACTCCGGGCGGGATTAACTATGGCTACACCTTC	CASTPGGINYGYTF
TRBJ2-7	TRBV3-1/TRBV3-2	TRBD2	.	TGTGCCAGCAGCCAAGCAGTGGGGGGGTACTACGAGCAGTACTTC	CASSQAVGGYYEQYF
TRBJ1-1	TRBV6-5	TRBD1	once	TGTGCCAGCAGGGGTGGACAGGGAGGAACTGAAGCTTTCTTT	CASRGGQGGTEAFF
TRBJ1-6	TRBV3-1/TRBV3-2	.	.	TGTGCCAGCAGCCGGGGGGTGGGTACCAGCTCACCCCTCCACTTT	CASSRGVGTSSPLHF
TRBJ1-1	TRBV10-2	TRBD1	.	TGCGCCAGCAAAAACAGGGGCGGGAACACTGAAGCTTTCTTT	CASKNRGGNTEAFF
TRBJ2-3	TRBV18	TRBD1	.	TGTGCCAGCTCACCACGTGGAGACAGGGGGCCTTACAATACGCAGTATTTT	CASSPRGDRGPYNTQYF
TRBJ2-3	TRBV30	.	.	TGTGCCTGGAGTGTAATGGCTAGCACAGATACGCAGTATTTT	CAWSVMASTDTQYF
TRBJ2-1	TRBV19	TRBD2	.	TGTGCCTCCACTAGCGGGGGGGTCTACAATGAGCAGTTCTTC	CASTSGGVYNEQFF